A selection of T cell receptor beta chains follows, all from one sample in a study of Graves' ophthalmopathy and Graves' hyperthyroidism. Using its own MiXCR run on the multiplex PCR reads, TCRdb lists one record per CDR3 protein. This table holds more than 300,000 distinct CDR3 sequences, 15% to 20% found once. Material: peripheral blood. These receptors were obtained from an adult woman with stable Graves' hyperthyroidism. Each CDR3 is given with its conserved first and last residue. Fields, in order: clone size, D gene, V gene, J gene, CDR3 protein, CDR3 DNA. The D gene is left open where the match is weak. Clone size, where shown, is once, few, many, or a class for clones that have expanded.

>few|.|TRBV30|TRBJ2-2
CACQALETKLTGELFF
TGTGCCTGCCAAGCCCTCGAGACAAAATTAACCGGGGAGCTGTTTTTT
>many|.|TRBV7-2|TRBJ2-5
CASSFIDQETQYF
TGTGCCAGCAGCTTTATCGACCAAGAGACCCAGTACTTC
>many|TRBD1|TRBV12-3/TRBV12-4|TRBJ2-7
CASSYRDRWYEQYF
TGTGCCAGCAGTTATCGGGACAGATGGTACGAGCAGTACTTC
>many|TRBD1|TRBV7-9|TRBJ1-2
CASSLIGTESSFGYTF
TGTGCCAGCAGCTTAATTGGGACAGAAAGCTCCTTTGGCTACACCTTC
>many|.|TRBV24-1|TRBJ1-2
CATSATTGTHYGYTF
TGTGCCACCAGTGCCACCACCGGGACACACTATGGCTACACCTTC
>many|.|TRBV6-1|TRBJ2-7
CASRAWGGREQYF
TGTGCCAGCAGGGCTTGGGGAGGTCGGGAGCAGTACTTC
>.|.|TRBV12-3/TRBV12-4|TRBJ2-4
CASGEPRLLAKNIQYF
TGTGCCAGCGGGGAACCAAGGCTTCTAGCCAAAAACATTCAGTACTTC
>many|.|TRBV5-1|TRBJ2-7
CASSKTNSYEQYF
TGCGCCAGCAGCAAAACGAACTCCTACGAGCAGTACTTC
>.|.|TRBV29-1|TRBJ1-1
CSVQKSGDLNTEAFF
TGCAGCGTTCAAAAAAGTGGAGATTTGAACACTGAAGCTTTCTTT
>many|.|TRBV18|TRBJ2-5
CASSPQGIGETQYF
TGTGCCAGCTCACCACAGGGTATCGGGGAGACCCAGTACTTC
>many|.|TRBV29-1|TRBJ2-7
CSVEAPGTYEQYF
TGCAGCGTTGAAGCTCCGGGAACCTACGAGCAGTACTTC
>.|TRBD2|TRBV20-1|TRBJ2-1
CSAPSSSGRSHEQFF
TGCAGTGCTCCCTCCTCTAGCGGGAGGTCCCATGAGCAGTTCTTC
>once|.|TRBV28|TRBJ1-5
CASSVGGRNNQPQHF
TGTGCCAGCAGCGTCGGGGGGCGGAACAATCAGCCCCAGCATTTT
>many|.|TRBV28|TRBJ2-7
CASSFGGYSYEQYF
TGTGCCAGCAGTTTTGGCGGTTATTCCTACGAGCAGTACTTC
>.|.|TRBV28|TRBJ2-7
CASSSPAKYEQYF
TGTGCCAGCAGCTCTCCCGCCAAGTACGAGCAGTACTTC
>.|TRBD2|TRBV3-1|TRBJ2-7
CASSQEGSGGPYEQYF
TGTGCCAGCAGCCAAGAAGGTAGCGGGGGGCCCTACGAGCAGTACTTC
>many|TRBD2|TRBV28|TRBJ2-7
CASSILPGLAAYEQYF
TGTGCCAGCAGTATCCTCCCGGGACTAGCGGCCTACGAGCAGTACTTC
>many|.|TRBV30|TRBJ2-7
CAWSVRRTVSYEQYF
TGTGCCTGGAGTGTAAGGAGGACAGTCTCCTACGAGCAGTACTTC
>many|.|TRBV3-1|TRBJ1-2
CASSAGLVQGYGYTF
TGTGCCAGCAGTGCAGGGTTGGTACAGGGCTATGGCTACACCTTC
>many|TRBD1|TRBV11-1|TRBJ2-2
CASSQYRGLSTGELFF
TGTGCCAGCAGCCAATACAGGGGCCTCAGTACCGGGGAGCTGTTTTTT
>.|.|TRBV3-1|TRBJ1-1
CASSQSPDRSEAFF
TGTGCCAGCAGCCAAAGCCCGGACCGTTCTGAAGCTTTCTTT
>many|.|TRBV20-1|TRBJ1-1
CSAWMSNTEAFF
TGCAGTGCGTGGATGTCGAACACTGAAGCTTTCTTT
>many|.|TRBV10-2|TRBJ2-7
CASRETGSQHEQYF
TGCGCCAGCCGGGAAACAGGGTCCCAACACGAGCAGTACTTC
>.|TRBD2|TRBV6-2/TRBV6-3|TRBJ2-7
CASSTHGRGVENEQYF
TGTGCCAGCAGTACCCACGGGCGGGGGGTCGAGAACGAGCAGTACTTC
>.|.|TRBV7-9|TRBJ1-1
CASSGPGGTEAFF
TGTGCCAGCAGCGGCCCAGGAGGCACTGAAGCTTTCTTT
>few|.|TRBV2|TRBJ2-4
CASSGLSQELAKNIQYF
TGTGCCAGCAGTGGTCTGAGCCAGGAACTAGCCAAAAACATTCAGTACTTC
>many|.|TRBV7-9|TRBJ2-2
CASSFGVTGELFF
TGTGCCAGCAGCTTCGGCGTCACCGGGGAGCTGTTTTTT
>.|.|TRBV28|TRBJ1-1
CASSTRDGFRAFF
TGTGCCAGCAGTACTAGAGACGGATTCAGAGCTTTCTTT
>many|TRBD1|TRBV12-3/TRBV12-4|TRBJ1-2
CASSLRTGERGYTF
TGTGCCAGCAGTCTCCGGACAGGGGAAAGGGGCTACACCTTC
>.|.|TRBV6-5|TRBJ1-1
CASSYSWDSFSEAFF
TGTGCCAGCAGTTACTCATGGGACTCCTTCTCTGAAGCTTTCTTT
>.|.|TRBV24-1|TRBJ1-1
CATSGRSGGADTEAFF
TGTGCCACCAGCGGGAGAAGTGGGGGGGCCGACACTGAAGCTTTCTTT
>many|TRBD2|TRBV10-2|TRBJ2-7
CASSDHSGGVYEQYF
TGCGCCAGCAGTGATCACAGCGGGGGTGTCTACGAGCAGTACTTC
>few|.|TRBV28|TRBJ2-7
CASSPLGQPGSEQYF
TGTGCCAGCAGCCCCCTGGGACAACCGGGAAGCGAGCAGTACTTC
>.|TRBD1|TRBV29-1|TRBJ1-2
CSGRGTGGDGGYTF
TGCAGCGGGCGAGGGACAGGGGGCGATGGTGGCTACACCTTC
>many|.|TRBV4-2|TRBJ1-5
CASSLNGFYPTLLYSNQPQHF
TGTGCCAGCAGCCTCAACGGGTTTTATCCCACCCTCCTATATAGCAATCAGCCCCAGCATTTT